This entry is about one T cell receptor (beta chain). Its antigen is as yet unknown. Healthy donors of bone marrow made up the group. This PCR relied on a set of 60 Vbeta primers and 13 Jbeta primers. Sequencing used immunoSEQ multiplex PCR; TCRdb keeps in-frame clones, though not all of them. The sample lists around 200,000 clones, around 80% occurring once. The sample belongs to a study of cytomegalovirus exposure and HLA in healthy donors. V gave up 4 bases and J gave up 3 bases; unmatched junction bases: 11. The CDR3 length is 17 residues. Germline values: CDR1 MDHEN, CDR2 SYDVKM. Study findings and constraints: An assumption of roughly uniform sequencing depth across donors underlay the presence/absence analyses. Several top significant clusters appeared, in a later analysis, to be linked to common viral pathogens. Previously analyzed data showed that most TCR beta V segments were productive at a frequency of about 87% or about 30%.

The receptor comes from a man in his forties or fifties in good health and CMV-seronegative. Sequenced material: PBMCs. V usage is TRBV28 and J usage is TRBJ2-7; 11 nucleotides match TRBD1. This chain's CDR3 is CASSSPPRTGGSYEQYF. DNA for the CDR3: TGTGCCAGCAGTTCGCCTCCTAGGACAGGGGGCAGCTACGAGCAGTACTTC.